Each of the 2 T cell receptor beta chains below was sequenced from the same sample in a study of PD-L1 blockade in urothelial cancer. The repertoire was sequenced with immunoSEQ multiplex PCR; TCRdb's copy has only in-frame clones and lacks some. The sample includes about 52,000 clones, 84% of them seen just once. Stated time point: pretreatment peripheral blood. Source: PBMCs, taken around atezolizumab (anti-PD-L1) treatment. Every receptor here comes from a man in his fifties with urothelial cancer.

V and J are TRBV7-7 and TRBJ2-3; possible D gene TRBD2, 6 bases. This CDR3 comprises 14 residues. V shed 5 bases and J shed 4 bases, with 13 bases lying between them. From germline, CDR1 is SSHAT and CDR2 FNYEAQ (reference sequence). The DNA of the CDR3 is TGTGCCAGCAGCCTGAGCGGGCTTGCAGATACGCAGTATTTT. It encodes CASSLSGLADTQYF.

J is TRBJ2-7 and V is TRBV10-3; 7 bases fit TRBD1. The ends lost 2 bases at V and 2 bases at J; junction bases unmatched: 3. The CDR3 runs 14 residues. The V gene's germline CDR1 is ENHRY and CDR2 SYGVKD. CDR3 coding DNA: TGTGCCATCAGTGAGACAGGGGTGGCCTACGAGCAGTACTTC. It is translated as CAISETGVAYEQYF.